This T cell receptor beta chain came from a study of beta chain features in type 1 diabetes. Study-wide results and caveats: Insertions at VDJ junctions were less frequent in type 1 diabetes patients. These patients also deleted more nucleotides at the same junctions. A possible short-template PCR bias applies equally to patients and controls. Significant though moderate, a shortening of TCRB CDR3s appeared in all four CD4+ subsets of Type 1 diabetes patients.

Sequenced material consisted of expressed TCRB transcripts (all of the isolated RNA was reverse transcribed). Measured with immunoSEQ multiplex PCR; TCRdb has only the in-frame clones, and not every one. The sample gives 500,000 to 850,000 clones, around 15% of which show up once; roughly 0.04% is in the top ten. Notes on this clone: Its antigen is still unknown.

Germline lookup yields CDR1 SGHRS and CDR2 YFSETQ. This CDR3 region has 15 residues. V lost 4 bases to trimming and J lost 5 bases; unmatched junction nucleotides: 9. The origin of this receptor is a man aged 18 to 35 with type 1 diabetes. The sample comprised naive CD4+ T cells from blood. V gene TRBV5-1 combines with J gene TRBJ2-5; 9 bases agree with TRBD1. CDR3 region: CASSPGTGPSETQYF. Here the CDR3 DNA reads TGCGCCAGCAGCCCCGGGACAGGGCCCTCGGAGACCCAGTACTTC.